What follows describes a single TCR beta chain. The data were obtained in a study of blood T cell repertoires in COVID-19. This study enrolled people aged roughly 18 to 100 from around 26 US geographic areas. Cohort placement rested on clinical history that participants reported themselves. Germline V gives CDR1 SGDLS, CDR2 YYNGEE. V shed 4 bases and J 5 bases; nucleotides not matched to a gene: 8. The CDR3 has 14 residues. Some clones are missing from TCRdb's copy, which holds only in-frame ones; the method was immunoSEQ multiplex PCR. The sample holds a few hundred thousand clones; 89% are singletons and the top ten take over 8%.

V usage is TRBV9 and J usage is TRBJ1-1; TRBD1 matches 7 bases. Source material: PBMCs or T cells enriched from blood (not recorded which). The receptor was isolated from a woman between 35 and 50 years old who had recovered from COVID-19. In DNA, the CDR3 is TGTGCCAGCAGCTCAGGGGGGCCCCCTACTGAAGCTTTCTTT. Translating gives CASSSGGPPTEAFF. Using reference TRBV9 and TRBJ1-1 for the parts outside the CDR3, the full variable domain is DSGVTQTPKHLITATGQRVTLRCSPRSGDLSVYWYQQSLDQGLQFLIQYYNGEERAKGNILERFSAQQFPDLHSELNLSSLELGDSALYFCASSSGGPPTEAFFGQGTRLTVV.